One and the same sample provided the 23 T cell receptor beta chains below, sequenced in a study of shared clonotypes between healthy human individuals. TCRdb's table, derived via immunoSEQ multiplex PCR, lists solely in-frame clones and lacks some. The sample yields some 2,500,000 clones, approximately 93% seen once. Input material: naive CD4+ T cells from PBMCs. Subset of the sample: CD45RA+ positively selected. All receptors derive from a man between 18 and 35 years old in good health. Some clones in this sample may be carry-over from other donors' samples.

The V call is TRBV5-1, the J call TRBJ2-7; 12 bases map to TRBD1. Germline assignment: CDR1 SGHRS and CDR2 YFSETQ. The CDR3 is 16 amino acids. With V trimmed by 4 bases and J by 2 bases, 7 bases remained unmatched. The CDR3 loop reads CASSDPGQGAPYEQYF. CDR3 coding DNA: TGCGCCAGCAGCGATCCGGGACAGGGGGCCCCCTACGAGCAGTACTTC.

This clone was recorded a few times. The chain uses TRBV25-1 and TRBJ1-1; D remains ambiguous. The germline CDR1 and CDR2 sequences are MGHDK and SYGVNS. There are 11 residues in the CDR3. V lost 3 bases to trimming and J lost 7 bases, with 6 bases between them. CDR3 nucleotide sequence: TGTGCCAGCAGTGATGGCCTTGAAGCTTTCTTT. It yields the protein CASSDGLEAFF.

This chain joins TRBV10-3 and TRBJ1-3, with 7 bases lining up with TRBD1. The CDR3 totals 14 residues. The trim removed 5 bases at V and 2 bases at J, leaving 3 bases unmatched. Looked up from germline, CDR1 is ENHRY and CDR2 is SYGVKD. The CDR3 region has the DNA TGTGCCATCAGTTCGACAGGGACTGGAAACACCATATATTTT. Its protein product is CAISSTGTGNTIYF.

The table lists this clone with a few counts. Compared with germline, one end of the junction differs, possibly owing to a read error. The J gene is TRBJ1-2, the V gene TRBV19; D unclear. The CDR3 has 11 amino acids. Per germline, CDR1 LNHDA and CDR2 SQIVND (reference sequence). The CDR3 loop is CASSMRPALPF. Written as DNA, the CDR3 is TGTGCCAGTAGTATGCGCCCGGCGCTCCCCTTC.

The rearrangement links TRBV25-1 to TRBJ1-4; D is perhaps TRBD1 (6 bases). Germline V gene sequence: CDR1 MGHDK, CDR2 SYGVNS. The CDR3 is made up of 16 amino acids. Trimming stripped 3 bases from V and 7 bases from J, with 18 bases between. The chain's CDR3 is CASSDRTGFSGEKLFF. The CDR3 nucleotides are TGTGCCAGCAGTGACCGAACAGGGTTCTCGGGTGAAAAACTGTTTTTT.

CDR3: CASGRQGYNEQFF. The CDR3, as DNA: TGTGCCAGCGGTAGACAGGGCTACAATGAGCAGTTCTTC. This chain links TRBV25-1 with TRBJ2-1; TRBD1 aligns across 7 bases. The CDR3 is 13 amino acids. The germline CDR1 and CDR2 sequences are MGHDK and SYGVNS. Losses at the gene ends were 8 bases for V and 3 bases for J; bases not matched to a gene: 4. Variable domain in full (rest from reference TRBV25-1 and TRBJ2-1): EADIYQTPRYLVIGTGKKITLECSQTMGHDKMYWYQQDPGMELHLIHYSYGVNSTEKGDLSSESTVSRIRTEHFPLTLESARPSHTSQYLCASGRQGYNEQFFGPGTRLTVL.

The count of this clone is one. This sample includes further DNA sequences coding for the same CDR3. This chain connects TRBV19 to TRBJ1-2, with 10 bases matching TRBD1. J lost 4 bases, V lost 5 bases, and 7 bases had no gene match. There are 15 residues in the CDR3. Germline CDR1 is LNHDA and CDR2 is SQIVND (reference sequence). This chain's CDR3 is CASSPRTGGGYGYTF. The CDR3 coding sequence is TGTGCCAGTAGTCCCCGGACAGGGGGGGGCTATGGCTACACCTTC.

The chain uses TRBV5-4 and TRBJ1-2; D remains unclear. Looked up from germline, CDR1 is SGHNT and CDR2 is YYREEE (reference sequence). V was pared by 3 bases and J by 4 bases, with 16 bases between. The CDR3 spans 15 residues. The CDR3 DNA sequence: TGTGCCAGCAGCTCCCGGTCTCAATTTAGCTATGGCTACACCTTC. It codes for CASSSRSQFSYGYTF.

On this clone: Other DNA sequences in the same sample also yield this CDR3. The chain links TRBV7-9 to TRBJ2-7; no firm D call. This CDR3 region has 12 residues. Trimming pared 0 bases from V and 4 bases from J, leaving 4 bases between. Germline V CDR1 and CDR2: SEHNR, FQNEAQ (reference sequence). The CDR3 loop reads CASSLARYEQYF. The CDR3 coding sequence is TGTGCCAGCAGCTTAGCGCGTTACGAGCAGTACTTC.

The CDR3, as DNA: TGTGCCAGCAGCTTAACCGGGACCGTAACCTACGAGCAGTACTTC. Translated: CASSLTGTVTYEQYF. J is TRBJ2-7 and V is TRBV13; D tentatively reads TRBD1 or TRBD2 (5 bases each). The V gene's germline CDR1 is PRHDT and CDR2 FYEKMQ (reference sequence). V was cut by 2 bases and J by 2 bases, with 13 bases left in between. The CDR3 sequence is 15 residues long. Based on the CDR3 plus reference TRBV13 and TRBJ2-7, the full variable domain is AAGVIQSPRHLIKEKRETATLKCYPIPRHDTVYWYQQGPGQDPQFLISFYEKMQSDKGSIPDRFSAQQFSDYHSELNMSSLELGDSALYFCASSLTGTVTYEQYFGPGTRLTVT.

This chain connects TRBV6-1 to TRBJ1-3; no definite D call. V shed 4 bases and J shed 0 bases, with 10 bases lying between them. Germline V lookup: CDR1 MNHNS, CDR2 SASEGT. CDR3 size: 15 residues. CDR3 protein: CASSGTDYSGNTIYF. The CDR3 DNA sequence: TGTGCCAGCAGTGGGACGGACTACTCTGGAAACACCATATATTTT.

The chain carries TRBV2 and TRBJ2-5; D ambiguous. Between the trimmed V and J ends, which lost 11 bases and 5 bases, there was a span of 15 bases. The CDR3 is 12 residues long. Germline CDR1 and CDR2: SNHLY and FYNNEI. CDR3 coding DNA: TGTGCCGGTAGTCTGGTTTTGGAGACCCAGTACTTC. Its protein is CAGSLVLETQYF. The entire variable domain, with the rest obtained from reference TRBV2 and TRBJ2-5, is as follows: EPEVTQTPSHQVTQMGQEVILRCVPISNHLYFYWYRQILGQKVEFLVSFYNNEISEKSEIFDDQFSVERPDGSNFTLKIRSTKLEDSAMYFCAGSLVLETQYFGPGTRLLVL.

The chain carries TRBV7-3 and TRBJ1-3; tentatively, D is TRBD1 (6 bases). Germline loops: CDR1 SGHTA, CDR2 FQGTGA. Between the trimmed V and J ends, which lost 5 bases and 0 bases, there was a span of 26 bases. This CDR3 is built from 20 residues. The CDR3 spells CASSPFPWDTRFLSGNTIYF. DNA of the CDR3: TGTGCCAGCAGCCCCTTTCCCTGGGACACCCGGTTCCTCTCTGGAAACACCATATATTTT.

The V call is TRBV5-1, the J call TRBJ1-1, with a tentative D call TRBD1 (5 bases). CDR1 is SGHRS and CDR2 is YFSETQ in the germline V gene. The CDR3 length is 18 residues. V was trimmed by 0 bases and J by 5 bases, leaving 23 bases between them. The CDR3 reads CASSLVWQGSVSRTEAFF. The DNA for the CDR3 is TGCGCCAGCAGCTTGGTTTGGCAGGGTAGTGTGTCCAGGACTGAAGCTTTCTTT.

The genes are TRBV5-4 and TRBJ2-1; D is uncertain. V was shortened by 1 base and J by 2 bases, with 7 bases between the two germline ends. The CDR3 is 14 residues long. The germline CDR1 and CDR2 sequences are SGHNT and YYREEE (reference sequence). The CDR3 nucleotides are TGTGCCAGCAGCTTGTCGCGGACCTACAATGAGCAGTTCTTC. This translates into CASSLSRTYNEQFF. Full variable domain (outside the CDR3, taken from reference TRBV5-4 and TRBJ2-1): ETGVTQSPTHLIKTRGQQVTLRCSSQSGHNTVSWYQQALGQGPQFIFQYYREEENGRGNFPPRFSGLQFPNYSSELNVNALELDDSALYLCASSLSRTYNEQFFGPGTRLTVL.

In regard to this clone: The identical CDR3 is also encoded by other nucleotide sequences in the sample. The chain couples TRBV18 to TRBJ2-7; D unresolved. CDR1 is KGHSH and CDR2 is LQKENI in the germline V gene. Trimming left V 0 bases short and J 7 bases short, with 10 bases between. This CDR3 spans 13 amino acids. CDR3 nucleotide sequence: TGTGCCAGCTCACCACCGGGCTTGGAGGAGCAGTACTTC. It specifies CASSPPGLEEQYF.

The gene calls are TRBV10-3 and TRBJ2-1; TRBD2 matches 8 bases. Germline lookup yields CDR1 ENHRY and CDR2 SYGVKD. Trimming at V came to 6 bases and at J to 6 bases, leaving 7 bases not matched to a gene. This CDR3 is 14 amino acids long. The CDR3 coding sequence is TGTGCCATCAGATCAGCGGGAGATGCCAATGAGCAGTTCTTC. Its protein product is CAIRSAGDANEQFF.

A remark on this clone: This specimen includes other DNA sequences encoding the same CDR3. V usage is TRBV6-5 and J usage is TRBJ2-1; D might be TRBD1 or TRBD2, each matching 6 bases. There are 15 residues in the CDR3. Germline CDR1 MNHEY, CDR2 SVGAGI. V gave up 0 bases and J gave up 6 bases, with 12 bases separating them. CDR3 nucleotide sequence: TGTGCCAGCAGTTACTCGGGGGGCGCCGGCAATGAGCAGTTCTTC. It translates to CASSYSGGAGNEQFF.

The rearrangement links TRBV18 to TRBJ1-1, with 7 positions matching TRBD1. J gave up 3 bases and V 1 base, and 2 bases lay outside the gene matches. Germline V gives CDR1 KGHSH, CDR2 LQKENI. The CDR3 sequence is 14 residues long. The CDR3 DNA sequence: TGTGCCAGCTCACCACAACAGGGGTACACTGAAGCTTTCTTT. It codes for CASSPQQGYTEAFF.

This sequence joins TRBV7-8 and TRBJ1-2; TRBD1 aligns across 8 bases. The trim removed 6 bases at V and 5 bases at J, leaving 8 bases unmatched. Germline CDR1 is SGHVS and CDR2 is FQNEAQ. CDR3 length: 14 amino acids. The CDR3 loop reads CASSPGQGYYGYTF. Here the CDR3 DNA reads TGTGCCAGCAGTCCCGGACAGGGTTATTATGGCTACACCTTC.

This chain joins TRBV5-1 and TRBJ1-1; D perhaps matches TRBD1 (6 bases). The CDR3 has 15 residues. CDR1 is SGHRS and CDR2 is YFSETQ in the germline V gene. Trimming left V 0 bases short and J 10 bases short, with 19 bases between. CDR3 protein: CASSLGPVEGGGAFF. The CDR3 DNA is TGCGCCAGCAGCTTGGGACCAGTTGAAGGAGGGGGAGCTTTCTTT.

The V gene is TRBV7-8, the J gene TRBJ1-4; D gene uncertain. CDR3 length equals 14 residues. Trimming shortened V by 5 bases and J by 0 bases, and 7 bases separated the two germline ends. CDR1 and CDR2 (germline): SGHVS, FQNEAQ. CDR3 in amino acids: CASSPFTTNEKLFF. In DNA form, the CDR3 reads TGTGCCAGCAGCCCGTTTACAACTAATGAAAAACTGTTTTTT.

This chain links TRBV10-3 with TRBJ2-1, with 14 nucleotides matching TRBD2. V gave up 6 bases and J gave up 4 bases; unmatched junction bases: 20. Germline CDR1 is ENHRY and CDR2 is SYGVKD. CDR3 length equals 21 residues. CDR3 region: CAIRDQPGLAGEKVRYNEQFF. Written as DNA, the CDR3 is TGTGCCATCAGGGATCAACCGGGACTAGCGGGAGAAAAGGTTCGTTACAATGAGCAGTTCTTC.